What follows are 26 T cell receptor beta chains derived from one specimen sequenced in a study of T cell repertoires in cytomegalovirus infection. Their recognized antigens are unknown. MiXCR, applied by TCRdb to the reads, yields one record per CDR3 protein. The data show some 310,000 distinct CDR3 sequences, roughly 25% seen once. This sample comprised cultured PBMCs, obtained from culture after CMV antigen stimulation. Every receptor here comes from a human donor in good health (CMV status not recorded). Some clones in this sample may be carry-over from other donors' samples.

The gene calls are TRBV6-6 and TRBJ2-5, with D possibly TRBD1 on 5 matching bases. Trimming shortened V by 0 bases and J by 4 bases, and 9 bases separated the two germline ends. This CDR3 comprises 14 residues. The germline V gene encodes CDR1 MNHNY and CDR2 SVGAGI (reference sequence). The CDR3 nucleotides are TGTGCCAGCAGTTACTCTCCAGGGCTAGAGACCCAGTACTTC. Its translation is CASSYSPGLETQYF.

This chain connects TRBV7-3 to TRBJ2-7; the match to TRBD2 covers 8 bases. The CDR3 totals 17 residues. J was trimmed by 7 bases and V by 4 bases; bases with no gene match: 18. Germline-derived CDR1 and CDR2 are SGHTA and FQGTGA. The CDR3 here is CASSSGVDSGIASEQYV. The CDR3 nucleotides are TGTGCCAGCAGCTCCGGAGTCGATAGCGGGATAGCGAGTGAGCAGTACGTC.

There are a few counts of this clonotype. The J gene is TRBJ2-3, the V gene TRBV4-1, with 7 bases that match TRBD2. The CDR3 length is 14 residues. J was trimmed by 0 bases and V by 5 bases; bases with no gene match: 2. Germline-derived CDR1 and CDR2 are MGHRA and YSYEKL. CDR3 in amino acids: CASSKAGSTDTQYF. CDR3 bases: TGCGCCAGCAGCAAAGCGGGAAGCACAGATACGCAGTATTTT.

The chain recombines TRBV6-2 or TRBV6-3 with TRBJ2-2; no definite D call. V dropped 2 bases and J dropped 0 bases, with 10 bases sitting between them. The CDR3 contains 16 residues. The germline CDR1 and CDR2 sequences are MNHEY and SVGEGT. The chain's CDR3 is CASSYSHPANTGELFF. The CDR3 region has the DNA TGTGCCAGCAGTTACAGTCATCCCGCGAACACCGGGGAGCTGTTTTTT.

This chain connects TRBV27 to TRBJ1-4, with unresolved D. There are 15 residues in the CDR3. Germline V gene lookup returns CDR1 MNHEY and CDR2 SMNVEV (reference sequence). With 6 bases removed from V and 0 bases from J, the gap between germline ends came to 11 bases. The CDR3 nucleotides are TGTGCCAGCAGCACGCTCGGGGCAACTAATGAAAAACTGTTTTTT. Translation gives CASSTLGATNEKLFF.

For the CDR3, the DNA is TGTGCCAGCAGTTTCTACGGGAGGGCCCACTACGAGCAGTACTTC. Its translation: CASSFYGRAHYEQYF. The chain uses TRBV28 and TRBJ2-7, with 8 bases fitting TRBD2. V trimming: 3 bases; J trimming: 3 bases; junction bases outside the gene matches: 7. The CDR3 length is 15 residues. Germline V gene data show CDR1 as MDHEN and CDR2 as SYDVKM.

This clonotype was counted only a few times. The chain has TRBV7-2 and TRBJ2-5, with no clear D. V shed 6 bases and J shed 4 bases, with 15 bases lying between them. Per the germline V gene, CDR1 is SGHTA and CDR2 is FQGNSA. The CDR3 loop spans 14 amino acids. The CDR3 loop reads CASSPMMGPETQYF. CDR3 in DNA: TGTGCCAGCAGTCCGATGATGGGCCCAGAGACCCAGTACTTC.

The rearrangement links TRBV5-1 to TRBJ1-2; 8 nucleotides agree with TRBD1. The CDR3 extends over 14 amino acids. Germline CDR1 SGHRS, CDR2 YFSETQ. The J segment lost 6 bases and the V segment lost 3 bases, leaving 7 bases of the junction unmatched. The DNA of the CDR3 is TGCGCCAGCAGCTCTGGACAGGGTTCGGATGGCTACACCTTC. The encoded protein is CASSSGQGSDGYTF.

This clonotype was seen a few times. The chain carries TRBV4-1 and TRBJ1-2; possibly TRBD1 for D (6 bases). This CDR3 region has 16 residues. Germline CDR1 MGHRA, CDR2 YSYEKL. V was cut by 3 bases and J by 4 bases, with 18 bases left in between. CDR3 sequence: CASSQEIRGRGYGYTF. CDR3 in DNA: TGCGCCAGCAGCCAGGAAATCAGGGGTCGTGGCTATGGCTACACCTTC.

This clonotype came up a few times. The gene calls are TRBV19 and TRBJ1-1; 7 bases align to TRBD1. The CDR3 has 15 residues. Germline-derived CDR1 and CDR2 are LNHDA and SQIVND (reference sequence). The trim removed 7 bases at V and 6 bases at J, leaving 14 bases unmatched. CDR3 nucleotide sequence: TGTGCCAGTAAGGGACAGATCCCCCACCGAGCTGAAGCTTTCTTT. Translated, it gives CASKGQIPHRAEAFF.

This clonotype was detected only a few times. The chain has TRBV11-2 and TRBJ2-5; D is possibly TRBD2 (7 bases). V lost 5 bases to trimming and J lost 7 bases, with 14 bases between them. Per germline, CDR1 SGHAT and CDR2 FQNNGV. CDR3 length equals 13 residues. DNA of the CDR3: TGTGCCAGCAGCCCAGAGGGGGGGGGGACCCAGTACTTC. Residues: CASSPEGGGTQYF.

This clonotype was seen a handful of times. The chain combines TRBV27 with TRBJ1-2; D unresolved. The CDR3 has 13 amino acids. Between the trimmed V and J ends, which lost 5 bases and 4 bases, there was a span of 11 bases. Looked up from germline, CDR1 is MNHEY and CDR2 is SMNVEV (reference sequence). The chain's CDR3 is CASSPRHTYGYTF. The CDR3 nucleotides are TGTGCCAGCAGTCCTAGGCATACCTATGGCTACACCTTC.

The CDR3 loop is CAISESGQPQHF. The CDR3 bases are TGTGCCATCAGTGAGTCGGGTCAGCCCCAGCATTTT. This rearrangement joins TRBV10-3 to TRBJ1-5; no definite D call. Trimming pared 0 bases from V and 6 bases from J, leaving 3 bases between. This CDR3 has 12 residues. Germline-derived CDR1 and CDR2 are ENHRY and SYGVKD.

This chain uses TRBV9 with TRBJ2-7; D unresolved. The germline gives CDR1 SGDLS, CDR2 YYNGEE. The CDR3 is 13 residues long. V was pared by 0 bases and J by 7 bases, with 11 bases between. The CDR3 is CASSVGVRGEQYV. The CDR3, as DNA: TGTGCCAGCAGCGTAGGGGTCAGAGGTGAGCAGTACGTC.

The genes are TRBV9 and TRBJ2-3; a weak D match, TRBD1 (7 bases). The V end lost 0 bases, the J end lost 4 bases, and 15 bases lay between the germline ends. The length of the CDR3 is 16 residues. CDR1 is SGDLS and CDR2 is YYNGEE in the germline V gene. The CDR3 loop is CASSVAAGQLADTQYF. CDR3 in DNA: TGTGCCAGCAGCGTAGCGGCGGGACAGTTAGCAGATACGCAGTATTTT.

This clonotype was picked up many times. The V and J genes are TRBV11-2 and TRBJ1-3; TRBD1 might be the D (5 bases). The CDR3 contains 16 residues. CDR1 and CDR2 (germline): SGHAT, FQNNGV. Trimming removed 6 bases from V and 0 bases from J, with 15 bases in between. Here the CDR3 reads CASRLAGKDSGNTIYF. CDR3 DNA sequence: TGTGCCAGCAGACTGGCAGGGAAAGACTCTGGAAACACCATATATTTT.

This clonotype was found a few times. The V and J genes are TRBV7-2 and TRBJ2-7, with TRBD1 identical over 8 bases. After removal of 5 bases from V and 5 bases from J, the junction contained 11 bases not matched to a gene. The length of the CDR3 is 15 residues. The germline gives CDR1 SGHTA, CDR2 FQGNSA. CDR3 sequence: CASSPRRTGYHEQYF. The CDR3 nucleotides read TGTGCCAGCAGCCCTCGACGGACAGGGTACCACGAGCAGTACTTC.

Comments on this clonotype: This sequence may be a read error, since a much larger clone differs from it by one base. The genes are TRBV7-2 and TRBJ2-3; TRBD1 is a possible D gene (6 bases). This CDR3 contains 14 residues. The germline V gene has CDR1 SGHTA and CDR2 FQGNSA. The CDR3 region is CASSASSWTDTQCF. The CDR3 DNA reads as TGTGCCAGCAGCGCTTCTAGCTGGACAGATACGCAGTGTTTT.

The chain is built from TRBV2 and TRBJ1-1, with D unresolved. Germline V gene data show CDR1 as SNHLY and CDR2 as FYNNEI. The CDR3 has 11 amino acids. Trimming stripped 4 bases from V and 14 bases from J, with 14 bases between. The CDR3, as DNA: TGTGCCAGCAGTGTAGGTGTTGTACCGTTCTTT. Amino acids: CASSVGVVPFF.

At least ten counts were recorded for this clonotype. The V and J genes are TRBV12-3 or TRBV12-4 and TRBJ2-7; D is possibly TRBD2 (5 bases). The CDR3 is made up of 13 amino acids. V was shortened by 2 bases and J by 6 bases, with 11 bases between the two germline ends. The DNA of the CDR3 is TGTGCCAGCAGTTTAACGGGGAATGGCGAGCAGTACTTC. This gives the protein CASSLTGNGEQYF.

This clonotype was observed a few times. The genes are TRBV11-3 and TRBJ2-2; no clear D. CDR3 size: 17 residues. With 4 bases removed from V and 5 bases from J, the gap between germline ends came to 20 bases. Per the germline V gene, CDR1 is SGHNT and CDR2 is YENEEA. In DNA form, the CDR3 reads TGTGCCAGCAGCTCAGCTTGGGTCTTAACAGAGACCGGGGAGCTGTTTTTT. It specifies CASSSAWVLTETGELFF.

This sequence joins TRBV28 and TRBJ1-6; 7 bases fit TRBD1. CDR3 length equals 13 residues. The J segment lost 14 bases and the V segment lost 6 bases, leaving 10 bases of the junction unmatched. Germline V gives CDR1 MDHEN, CDR2 SYDVKM. The chain's CDR3 is CASSPGTASTLHF. The CDR3 DNA follows: TGTGCCAGCAGCCCCGGGACAGCCTCCACCCTCCACTTT.

This clonotype has a handful of counts. The V and J genes are TRBV20-1 and TRBJ2-1; 7 nucleotides match TRBD2. The CDR3 extends over 15 amino acids. Germline loops: CDR1 DFQATT, CDR2 SNEGSKA (reference sequence). Germline trimming cut 5 bases from V and 0 bases from J; bases unmatched to any gene: 7. The DNA for the CDR3 is TGCAGTGCTCTCCCAGCGGGGAGCTCCTACAATGAGCAGTTCTTC. Translated: CSALPAGSSYNEQFF.

A few counts support this clonotype. The V and J genes are TRBV7-9 and TRBJ2-6; no firm D call. CDR1 is SEHNR, CDR2 FQNEAQ, per germline (reference sequence). CDR3 length: 17 residues. V lost 1 base, J lost 0 bases, and 10 bases lay in between. CDR3 sequence: CASSLEGLASGANVLTF. The CDR3, as DNA: TGTGCCAGCAGCTTAGAGGGTTTGGCCTCTGGGGCCAACGTCCTGACTTTC.

The CDR3 DNA sequence: TGTGCCATCAGTGAGTTCCGCCGATCCTACGAGCAGTACGTC. Protein: CAISEFRRSYEQYV. The V and J genes are TRBV10-3 and TRBJ2-7; D is uncertain. The CDR3 runs to 14 residues. Germline CDR1 and CDR2: ENHRY and SYGVKD. Trimming removed 1 base from V and 1 base from J, with 8 bases in between.

This clonotype has more than one count but fewer than ten. This chain links TRBV18 with TRBJ2-5, with a possible D match to TRBD2 (6 bases). V dropped 6 bases and J dropped 7 bases, with 12 bases sitting between them. The germline CDR1 and CDR2 sequences are KGHSH and LQKENI. The CDR3 sequence is 12 residues long. Here the CDR3 reads CASSPPGGTQYF. CDR3 DNA: TGTGCCAGCTCGCCGCCCGGGGGGACCCAGTACTTC.